The 8 T cell receptor beta chains reported below all come from one sample, sequenced in a study of cytotoxic CD8 clonotypes in ibrutinib-treated CLL. Profiling relied on immunoSEQ multiplex PCR, and the TCRdb table lists in-frame clones only, not all of them. The table lists fewer than 35,000 clones, around 70% of them singletons, with 25% to 35% in the top ten. The starting material was PBMCs, obtained before ibrutinib treatment. The receptors derive from a human donor with chronic lymphocytic leukemia.

This chain connects TRBV11-3 to TRBJ2-5; 10 bases line up with TRBD1. Per germline, CDR1 SGHNT and CDR2 YENEEA. The trim removed 1 base at V and 3 bases at J, leaving 8 bases unmatched. The CDR3 extends over 17 amino acids. CDR3 residues: CASSLVAGTGDKETQYF. CDR3 DNA: TGTGCCAGCAGCTTAGTAGCCGGGACAGGGGACAAAGAGACCCAGTACTTC. Based on the CDR3 plus reference TRBV11-3 and TRBJ2-5, the full variable domain is EAGVVQSPRYKIIEKKQPVAFWCNPISGHNTLYWYLQNLGQGPELLIRYENEEAVDDSQLPKDRFSAERLKGVDSTLKIQPAELGDSAVYLCASSLVAGTGDKETQYFGPGTRLLVL.

The chain combines TRBV5-1 with TRBJ2-3, with TRBD1 matching 9 bases. Per the germline V gene, CDR1 is SGHRS and CDR2 is YFSETQ. CDR3 length equals 17 residues. The V and J ends lost 4 bases and 0 bases, in that order; junction bases with no gene match: 9. The CDR3 DNA reads TGCGCCAGCAGCAGATTGGGGACAGGGCCTAGCACAGATACGCAGTATTTT. Translating it yields CASSRLGTGPSTDTQYF.

The rearrangement uses TRBV7-2 and TRBJ2-5; D perhaps matches TRBD2 (5 bases). Trimming shortened V by 5 bases and J by 7 bases, and 17 bases separated the two germline ends. This CDR3 is built from 14 residues. CDR1 SGHTA and CDR2 FQGNSA come from the germline V gene. The CDR3 DNA reads TGTGCCAGCAGCCCCCTTGGCGCGGGTGCGACCCAGTACTTC. Its translation is CASSPLGAGATQYF.

This clone showed up just a few times. The J gene is TRBJ2-1, the V gene TRBV19; 11 bases are shared with TRBD2. The CDR3 covers 16 residues. After removal of 6 bases from V and 4 bases from J, the junction contained 8 bases not matched to a gene. Looked up from germline, CDR1 is LNHDA and CDR2 is SQIVND (reference sequence). CDR3 nucleotides: TGTGCCAGTAGGATGGGGCTAGCGGGAGGATACAATGAGCAGTTCTTC. As protein: CASRMGLAGGYNEQFF.

V usage is TRBV29-1 and J usage is TRBJ1-5; D might be TRBD1 (6 bases). The V and J ends lost 7 bases and 12 bases respectively, with 16 bases between them. Germline loops: CDR1 SQVTM, CDR2 ANQGSEA. The CDR3 consists of 11 residues. The DNA for the CDR3 is TGCAGCGGCGTCACAGGGTTGGACCAGCATTTT. This gives the protein CSGVTGLDQHF.

This clone was detected many times. J is TRBJ2-1 and V is TRBV5-1; D gene unclear. The V gene lost 2 bases and the J gene lost 5 bases, with 2 bases spanning the gap. The germline V gene has CDR1 SGHRS and CDR2 YFSETQ. CDR3 length equals 11 residues. CDR3 residues: CASSFDNEQFF. The CDR3 DNA reads TGCGCCAGCAGCTTTGACAATGAGCAGTTCTTC.

J is TRBJ1-2 and V is TRBV9, with D possibly being TRBD1 (6 bases). The CDR3 totals 13 residues. Looked up from germline, CDR1 is SGDLS and CDR2 is YYNGEE. V was clipped by 4 bases and J by 5 bases, with 12 bases between them. This CDR3 is CASSPRGGYGYTF. The CDR3, as DNA: TGTGCCAGCAGCCCAAGGGGGGGGTATGGCTACACCTTC.

The CDR3 bases are TGTGCCAGCATCCTAAGGGGGTTGGGTCAGCCCCAGCATTTT. Residues: CASILRGLGQPQHF. V is TRBV28 and J is TRBJ1-5; TRBD1 is a possible D gene (6 bases). Trimming took off 7 bases at V and 6 bases at J, with 16 bases between the two ends. Germline assignment: CDR1 MDHEN and CDR2 SYDVKM. This CDR3 has 14 amino acids. Full variable domain (outside the CDR3, taken from reference TRBV28 and TRBJ1-5): DVKVTQSSRYLVKRTGEKVFLECVQDMDHENMFWYRQDPGLGLRLIYFSYDVKMKEKGDIPEGYSVSREKKERFSLILESASTNQTSMYLCASILRGLGQPQHFGDGTRLSIL.